The present T cell receptor beta chain was sequenced within a study of T cell responses to AZD1222 COVID-19 vaccine. Study-wide points: There were mostly white British donors and more females than males, and clonal diversity was possibly underestimated. Rises in breadth and depth of Spike-specific TCRs came after two AZD1222 doses.

CDR1 and CDR2 from the germline V gene are MRHNA and SNTAGT. V was cut by 6 bases and J by 2 bases, with 16 bases left in between. The length of the CDR3 is 15 residues. TCRdb's copy holds only in-frame clones and misses some; the assay was immunoSEQ multiplex PCR. This sample carries 90,000 to 110,000 clones, roughly nine tenths of them seen once, and the ten largest clones take roughly 6.9%. On this clone: What it binds is unknown.

The chain recombines TRBV6-4 with TRBJ1-2, with D perhaps matching TRBD1 (6 bases). The sample here was peripheral blood, taken on day 0 of AZD1222 vaccination. This clonotype was sampled from an adult in good health. The CDR3, as DNA: TGTGCCAGCAGCCCTTACGGGGGCTCAAACTATGGCTACACCTTC. Translation: CASSPYGGSNYGYTF.